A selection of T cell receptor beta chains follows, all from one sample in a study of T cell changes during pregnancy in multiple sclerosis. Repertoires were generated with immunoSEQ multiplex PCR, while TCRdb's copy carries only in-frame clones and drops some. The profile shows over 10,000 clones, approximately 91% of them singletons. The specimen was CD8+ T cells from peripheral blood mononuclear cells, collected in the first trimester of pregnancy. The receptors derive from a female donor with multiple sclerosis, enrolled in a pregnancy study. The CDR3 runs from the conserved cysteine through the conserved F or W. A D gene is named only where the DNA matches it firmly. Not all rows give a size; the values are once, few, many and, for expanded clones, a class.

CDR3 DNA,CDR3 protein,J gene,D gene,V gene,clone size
TGTGCCAGTAGTATTCCTTTCCGGGGGGTTTACAATGAGCAGTTCTTC,CASSIPFRGVYNEQFF,TRBJ2-1,TRBD2,TRBV19,.
TGTGCCAGCAGCCCCCCCGGGGATGGCGGAAACACCATATATTTT,CASSPPGDGGNTIYF,TRBJ1-3,.,TRBV7-9,.
TGCGCCAGCAGCCAAGACTCCGGGGATAATTCACCCCTCCACTTT,CASSQDSGDNSPLHF,TRBJ1-6,.,TRBV4-1,.
TGTGCCAGCAGCCCACCCCCTGGACAGGCCGAAGGAAACAATGAGCAGTTCTTC,CASSPPPGQAEGNNEQFF,TRBJ2-1,TRBD1,TRBV13,.
TGTGCCAGTACCTCGGGACAGGGTTCCTACGAGCAGTACTTC,CASTSGQGSYEQYF,TRBJ2-7,TRBD1,TRBV19,.
TGTGCCAGCAGCTTAGGTCCCGGGGACTGGGTTGGGGAGCAGTACTTC,CASSLGPGDWVGEQYF,TRBJ2-7,.,TRBV7-6,.
TGCGCCAGCAGCCAATTTCCGATCTCAGGACAGATGAACACTGAAGCTTTCTTT,CASSQFPISGQMNTEAFF,TRBJ1-1,.,TRBV4-1,.
TGTGCCAGCAGCATTGACAGGGAAACTGAAGCTTTCTTT,CASSIDRETEAFF,TRBJ1-1,TRBD1,TRBV5-4,medium-sized
TGTGCCAGCGAGCCTAGGGGGGGGTACACTGAAGCTTTCTTT,CASEPRGGYTEAFF,TRBJ1-1,.,TRBV19,.
TGTGCCAGCAGTTACTGGACAGGGAATGGCTACACCTTC,CASSYWTGNGYTF,TRBJ1-2,TRBD1,TRBV6-5,.
TGTGCCAGCAGTTACGCGGGACAGGGTTGGACCGGGGAGCTGTTTTTT,CASSYAGQGWTGELFF,TRBJ2-2,TRBD1,TRBV6-5,large
TGTGCCAGCAGTTTATCCTTCAGGGGCTGGGGAATGAACACTGAAGCTTTCTTT,CASSLSFRGWGMNTEAFF,TRBJ1-1,.,TRBV27,.
TGCGCCAGCAGCCAAGGGGGAGGTCCATCCTACGAGCAGTACTTC,CASSQGGGPSYEQYF,TRBJ2-7,.,TRBV4-1,.
TGTGCCAGCAGCTTGGCCTTCTTTACAGGGGGACCGTTGACCCAGTACTTC,CASSLAFFTGGPLTQYF,TRBJ2-5,TRBD1,TRBV5-6,.
TGTGCCAGCAGTTACCGACGGGGGGGATACACAGATACGCAGTATTTT,CASSYRRGGYTDTQYF,TRBJ2-3,TRBD2,TRBV6-5,.
TGTGCCAGCAGTTTATCGTTTGGGACTAGCGCGTACGAGCAGTACTTC,CASSLSFGTSAYEQYF,TRBJ2-7,TRBD2,TRBV27,.
TGTGCCAGCAGCCCCGGGGGGGTTGGCACAGATACGCAGTATTTT,CASSPGGVGTDTQYF,TRBJ2-3,TRBD2,TRBV6-1,.
TGTGCCAGCAGCCTGACGACAGGGATCCTTGGTTGGGCTTTCTTT,CASSLTTGILGWAFF,TRBJ1-1,TRBD1,TRBV5-6,few
TGTGCCAGCAGCGGTCTCGGTAATGAAAAACTGTTTTTT,CASSGLGNEKLFF,TRBJ1-4,.,TRBV13,.
TGTGCCAGCAGCGTAGAAGGTAGCGGGGGCTACGAGCAGTACTTC,CASSVEGSGGYEQYF,TRBJ2-7,TRBD2,TRBV9,.
TGTGCCAGCAGTGATACGCCAAGGGAGGTAAATGAGCAGTTCTTC,CASSDTPREVNEQFF,TRBJ2-1,.,TRBV6-4,.
TGTGCCAGCAGCGTACGGACTACAACTAATGAAAAACTGTTTTTT,CASSVRTTTNEKLFF,TRBJ1-4,.,TRBV7-9,.
TGTGCCAGCAGCTTAGATAGCGGGGGGGCCGCCGAGACCCAGTACTTC,CASSLDSGGAAETQYF,TRBJ2-5,TRBD2,TRBV11-2,.
TGCAGCGCTTTAGGCGGCTACTACAATGAGCAGTTCTTC,CSALGGYYNEQFF,TRBJ2-1,.,TRBV29-1,.
TGTGCCAGCGCCTCTACTAGCGGGGGTGCAGATACGCAGTATTTT,CASASTSGGADTQYF,TRBJ2-3,TRBD2,TRBV6-1,.
TGTGCCAGTAGTATCGATAGCGGGGGGCTATTCAATGAGCAGTTCTTC,CASSIDSGGLFNEQFF,TRBJ2-1,TRBD2,TRBV19,.
TGCGCCAGCAGTGAGTGGAGGGACACTGAAGCTTTCTTT,CASSEWRDTEAFF,TRBJ1-1,.,TRBV10-2,.
TGTGCCAGCAGCTTGGGGGAGGGGAACTATGGCTACACCTTC,CASSLGEGNYGYTF,TRBJ1-2,.,TRBV5-4,.
TGTGCCAGCAGCTTAGGTAGGACAGGGATGTGGGAGCAGTACTTC,CASSLGRTGMWEQYF,TRBJ2-7,TRBD1,TRBV11-2,once
TGCGCCAGCAGCCAAGATGACGGGGGGGAGGGGGAGACCCAGTACTTC,CASSQDDGGEGETQYF,TRBJ2-5,TRBD2,TRBV4-1,.
TGTGCCAGCAGTGACGGGACTAGCGGGGGAGACAATGAGCAGTTCTTC,CASSDGTSGGDNEQFF,TRBJ2-1,TRBD2,TRBV6-4,few
TGTGCCAGCAGCCCAGACAGGCCGAGGGACTATGGCTACACCTTC,CASSPDRPRDYGYTF,TRBJ1-2,.,TRBV7-8,.
TGTGCCAGCAGCTCCCGTAAGGGGTCTTCTGGAAACACCATATATTTT,CASSSRKGSSGNTIYF,TRBJ1-3,.,TRBV7-6,.
TGTGCCAGCAGTCCTGCCGACAGGGTGGACACTGAAGCTTTCTTT,CASSPADRVDTEAFF,TRBJ1-1,TRBD1,TRBV5-4,.
TGTGCCAGCAGTTTATCGTCGGGACAGTTATCCTACGAGCAGTACTTC,CASSLSSGQLSYEQYF,TRBJ2-7,TRBD1,TRBV27,.
TGTGCCAGCAGTGAAGCGTTCCAGACCTACGAGCAGTACTTC,CASSEAFQTYEQYF,TRBJ2-7,.,TRBV6-1,.
TGTGCCAGCTCACCAGTCCCTACAGGGAGTCTGAACTATGGCTACACCTTC,CASSPVPTGSLNYGYTF,TRBJ1-2,.,TRBV18,.
TGTGCCAGCAGTGACTCCTTGACGGGGGATTACAATGAGCAGTTCTTC,CASSDSLTGDYNEQFF,TRBJ2-1,.,TRBV6-4,.
TGTGCCTGGGGGGGGACAGGGGTATGGGAGACCCAGTACTTC,CAWGGTGVWETQYF,TRBJ2-5,TRBD1,TRBV30,.
TGTGCCAGCACCCTTAGTTGGGGGGAGCCCGGCACAGATACGCAGTATTTT,CASTLSWGEPGTDTQYF,TRBJ2-3,.,TRBV7-9,.
TGTGCCAGCAGTTTAAACTCTCCCGGGGGGAACATTCAGTACTTC,CASSLNSPGGNIQYF,TRBJ2-4,TRBD2,TRBV28,.
TGTGCCAGCAGCCCAGAGCTCAGCGCTCAAAACATTCAGTACTTC,CASSPELSAQNIQYF,TRBJ2-4,.,TRBV7-6,.
TGTGCCAGAGGGACAGGCGACCCCGGTGGGGCCAACGTCCTGACTTTC,CARGTGDPGGANVLTF,TRBJ2-6,TRBD1,TRBV2,.
TGTGCCGCCGGGGGGGTTAGGAATCAGCCCCAGCATTTT,CAAGGVRNQPQHF,TRBJ1-5,.,TRBV27,.
TGCGCCAGCAGTGAGTCCGGCGGCACCGGGGAGCTGTTTTTT,CASSESGGTGELFF,TRBJ2-2,.,TRBV10-1,once
TGTGCCAGCGGAGCCCTTTGGGACAACTACGAGCAGTACTTC,CASGALWDNYEQYF,TRBJ2-7,.,TRBV28,.
TGCGCCAGCAGCCCCCGATCAGAATTTAACTATGGCTACACCTTC,CASSPRSEFNYGYTF,TRBJ1-2,.,TRBV4-3,.
TGTGCCAGCAGTTTCTCTAGGAACACTGAAGCTTTCTTT,CASSFSRNTEAFF,TRBJ1-1,.,TRBV27,.
TGTGCCTGGGGCAGCTACAATGAGCAGTTCTTC,CAWGSYNEQFF,TRBJ2-1,.,TRBV30,.
TGTGCCAGCAGTTTTTTGGGTCTAGCGGGGTCTAGCTCCTACGAGCAGTACTTC,CASSFLGLAGSSSYEQYF,TRBJ2-7,TRBD2,TRBV28,.
TGTGCCAGCTCACCAGCCGGGAGCCCAGATACGCAGTATTTT,CASSPAGSPDTQYF,TRBJ2-3,.,TRBV18,.
TGTGCCAGTAGTACTACAGGGGGTGGTTGGTATTCGGACACTGAAGCTTTCTTT,CASSTTGGGWYSDTEAFF,TRBJ1-1,TRBD1,TRBV19,.
TGTGCCAGCAGCTTCCGGCGGGGGATTAGCACAGATACGCAGTATTTT,CASSFRRGISTDTQYF,TRBJ2-3,TRBD2,TRBV7-8,.
TGCAGCGTCACCCGGGACAGGAGCACCGGGGAGCTGTTTTTT,CSVTRDRSTGELFF,TRBJ2-2,TRBD1,TRBV29-1,.
TGTGCCAGCAGTTTAGCGGGGTTCACAGATACGCAGTATTTT,CASSLAGFTDTQYF,TRBJ2-3,TRBD2,TRBV6-4,.
TGTGCCAGCAGGAACTTTCCGAGTTCGGGATATGGCTACACCTTC,CASRNFPSSGYGYTF,TRBJ1-2,.,TRBV27,.
TGTGCCAGCAGTTTAGACTCCTACGAGCAGTACTTC,CASSLDSYEQYF,TRBJ2-7,.,TRBV6-5,.
TGCGCCAGCAGCCAAGATCAGGGACTAGCGGGATACAATGAGCAGTTCTTC,CASSQDQGLAGYNEQFF,TRBJ2-1,TRBD2,TRBV4-3,once